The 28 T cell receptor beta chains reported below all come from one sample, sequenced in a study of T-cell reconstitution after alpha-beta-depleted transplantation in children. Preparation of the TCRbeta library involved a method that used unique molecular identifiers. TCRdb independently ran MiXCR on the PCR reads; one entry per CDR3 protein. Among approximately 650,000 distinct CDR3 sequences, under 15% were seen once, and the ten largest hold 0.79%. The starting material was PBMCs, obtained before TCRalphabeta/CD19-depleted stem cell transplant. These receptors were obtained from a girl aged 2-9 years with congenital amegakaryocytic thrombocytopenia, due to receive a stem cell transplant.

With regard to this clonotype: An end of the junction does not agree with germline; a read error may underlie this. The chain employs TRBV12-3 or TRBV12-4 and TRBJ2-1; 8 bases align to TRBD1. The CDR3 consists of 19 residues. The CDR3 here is CTSSKPGQAAASPSNEQFF. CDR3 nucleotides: TGTACCAGCAGTAAGCCGGGACAGGCAGCGGCTAGTCCTTCGAATGAGCAGTTCTTC.

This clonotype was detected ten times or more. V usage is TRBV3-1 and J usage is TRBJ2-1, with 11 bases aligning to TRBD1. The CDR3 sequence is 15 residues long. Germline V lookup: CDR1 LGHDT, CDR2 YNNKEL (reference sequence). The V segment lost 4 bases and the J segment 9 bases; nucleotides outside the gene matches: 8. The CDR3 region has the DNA TGTGCCAGCAGCCTGATCCGGACAGGGGGCGTTGAGCAGTTCTTC. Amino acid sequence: CASSLIRTGGVEQFF.

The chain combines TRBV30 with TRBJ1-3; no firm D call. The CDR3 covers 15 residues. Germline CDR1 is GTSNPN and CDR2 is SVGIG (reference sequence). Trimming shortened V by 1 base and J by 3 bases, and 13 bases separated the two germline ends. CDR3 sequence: CAWSGGLTHGNTIYF. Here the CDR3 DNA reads TGTGCCTGGAGTGGGGGTCTAACTCATGGAAACACCATATATTTT.

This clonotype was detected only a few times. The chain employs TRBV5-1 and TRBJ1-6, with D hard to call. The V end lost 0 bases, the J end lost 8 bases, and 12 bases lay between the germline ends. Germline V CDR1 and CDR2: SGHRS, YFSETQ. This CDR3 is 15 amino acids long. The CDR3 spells CASSLAGNRDSPLHF. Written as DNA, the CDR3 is TGCGCCAGCAGCTTGGCGGGAAATCGGGATTCACCCCTCCACTTT.

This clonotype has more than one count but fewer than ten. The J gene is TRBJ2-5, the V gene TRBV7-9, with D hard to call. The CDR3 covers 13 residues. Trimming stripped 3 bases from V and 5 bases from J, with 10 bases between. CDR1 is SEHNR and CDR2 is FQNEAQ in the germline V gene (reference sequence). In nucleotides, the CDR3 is TGTGCCAGCAGCTTTTCCGAGGAGGAGACCCAGTACTTC. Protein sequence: CASSFSEEETQYF.

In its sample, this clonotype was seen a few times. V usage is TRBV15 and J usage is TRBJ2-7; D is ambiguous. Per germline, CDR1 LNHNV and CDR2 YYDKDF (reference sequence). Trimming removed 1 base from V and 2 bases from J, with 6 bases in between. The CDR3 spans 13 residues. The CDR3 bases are TGTGCCACCAGCAGAGCAGCCGCCTACGAGCAGTACTTC. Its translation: CATSRAAAYEQYF. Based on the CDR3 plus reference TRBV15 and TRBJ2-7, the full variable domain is DAMVIQNPRYQVTQFGKPVTLSCSQTLNHNVMYWYQQKSSQAPKLLFHYYDKDFNNEADTPDNFQSRRPNTSFCFLDIRSPGLGDTAMYLCATSRAAAYEQYFGPGTRLTVT.

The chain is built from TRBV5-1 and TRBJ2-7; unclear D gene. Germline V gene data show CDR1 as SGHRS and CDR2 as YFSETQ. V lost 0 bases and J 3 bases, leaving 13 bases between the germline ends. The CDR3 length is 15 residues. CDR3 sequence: CASSLEYSSIYEQYF. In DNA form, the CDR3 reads TGCGCCAGCAGCTTGGAGTACAGCTCCATCTACGAGCAGTACTTC.

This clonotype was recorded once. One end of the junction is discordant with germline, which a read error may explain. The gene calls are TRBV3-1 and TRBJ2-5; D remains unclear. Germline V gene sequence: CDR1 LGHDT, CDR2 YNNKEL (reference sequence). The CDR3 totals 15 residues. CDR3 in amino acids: CACSQGNGLQETQYF. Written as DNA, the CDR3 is TGTGCCTGCAGCCAAGGCAACGGCTTGCAAGAGACCCAGTACTTC.

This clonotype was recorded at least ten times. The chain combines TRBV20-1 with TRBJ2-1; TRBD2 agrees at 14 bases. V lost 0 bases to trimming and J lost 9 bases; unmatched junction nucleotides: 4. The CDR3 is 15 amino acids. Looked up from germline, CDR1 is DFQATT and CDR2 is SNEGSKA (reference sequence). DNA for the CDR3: TGCAGTGCTAGAGAGACTAGCGGGAGGGAGGCTGAGCAGTTCTTC. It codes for CSARETSGREAEQFF.

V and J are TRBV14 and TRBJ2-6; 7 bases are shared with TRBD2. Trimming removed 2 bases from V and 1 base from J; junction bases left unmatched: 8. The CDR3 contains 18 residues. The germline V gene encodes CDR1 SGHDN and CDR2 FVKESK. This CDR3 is CASSQRQRDQSGANVLTF. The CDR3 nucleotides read TGTGCCAGCAGCCAACGACAGCGGGACCAATCTGGGGCCAACGTCCTGACTTTC.

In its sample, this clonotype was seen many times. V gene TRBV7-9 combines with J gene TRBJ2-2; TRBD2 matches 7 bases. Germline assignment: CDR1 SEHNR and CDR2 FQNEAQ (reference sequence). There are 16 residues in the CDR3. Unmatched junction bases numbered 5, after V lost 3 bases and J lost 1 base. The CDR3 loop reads CASSFPPGGNTGELFF. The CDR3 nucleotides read TGTGCCAGCAGCTTTCCGCCGGGAGGGAACACCGGGGAGCTGTTTTTT.

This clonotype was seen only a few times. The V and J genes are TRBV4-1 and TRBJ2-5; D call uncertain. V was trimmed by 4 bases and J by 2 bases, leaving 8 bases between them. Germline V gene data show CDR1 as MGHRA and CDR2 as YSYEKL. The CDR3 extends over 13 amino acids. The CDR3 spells CASSRWMQETQYF. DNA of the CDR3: TGCGCCAGCAGCCGGTGGATGCAAGAGACCCAGTACTTC.

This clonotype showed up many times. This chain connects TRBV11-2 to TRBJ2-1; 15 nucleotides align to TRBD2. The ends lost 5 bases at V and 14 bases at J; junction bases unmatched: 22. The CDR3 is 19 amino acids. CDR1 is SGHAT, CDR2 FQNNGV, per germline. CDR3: CASSHPKGTSGRTMEEKFF. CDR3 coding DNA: TGTGCCAGCAGCCACCCAAAAGGGACTAGCGGGAGGACTATGGAGGAAAAGTTCTTC.

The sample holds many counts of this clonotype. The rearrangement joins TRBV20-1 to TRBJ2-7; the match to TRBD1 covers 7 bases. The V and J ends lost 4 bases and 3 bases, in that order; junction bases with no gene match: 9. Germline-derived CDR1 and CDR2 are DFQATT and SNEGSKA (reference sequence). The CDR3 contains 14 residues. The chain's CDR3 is CSATDPNRGYEQYF. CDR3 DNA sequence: TGCAGTGCTACCGATCCAAACAGGGGCTACGAGCAGTACTTC.

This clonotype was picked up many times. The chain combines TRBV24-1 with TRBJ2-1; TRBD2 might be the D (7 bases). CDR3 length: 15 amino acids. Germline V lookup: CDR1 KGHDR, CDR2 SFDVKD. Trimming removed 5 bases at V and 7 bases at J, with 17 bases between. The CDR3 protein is CATSAWGEGVNEQFF. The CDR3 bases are TGTGCCACCAGTGCGTGGGGGGAGGGGGTAAATGAGCAGTTCTTC.

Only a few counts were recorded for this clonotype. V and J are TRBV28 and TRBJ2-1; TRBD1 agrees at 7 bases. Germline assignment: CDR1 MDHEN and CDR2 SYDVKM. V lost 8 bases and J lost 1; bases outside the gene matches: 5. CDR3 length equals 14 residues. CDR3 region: CASERGQSYNEQFF. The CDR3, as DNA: TGTGCCAGCGAGAGGGGGCAATCCTACAATGAGCAGTTCTTC.

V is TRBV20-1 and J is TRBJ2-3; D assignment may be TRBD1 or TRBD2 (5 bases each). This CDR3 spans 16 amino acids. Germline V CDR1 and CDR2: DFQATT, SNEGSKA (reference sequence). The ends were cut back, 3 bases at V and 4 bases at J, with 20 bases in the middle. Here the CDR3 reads CSASVVFWDPADTQYF. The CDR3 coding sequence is TGCAGTGCTAGTGTTGTTTTCTGGGACCCGGCAGATACGCAGTATTTT.

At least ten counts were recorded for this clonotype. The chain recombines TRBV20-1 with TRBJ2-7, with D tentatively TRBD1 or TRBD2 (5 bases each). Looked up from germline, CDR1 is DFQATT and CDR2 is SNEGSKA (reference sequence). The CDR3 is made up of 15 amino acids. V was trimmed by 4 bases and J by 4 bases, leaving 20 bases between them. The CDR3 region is CSAKTRDQPFYEQYF. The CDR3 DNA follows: TGCAGTGCTAAAACCCGGGACCAGCCCTTTTACGAGCAGTACTTC.

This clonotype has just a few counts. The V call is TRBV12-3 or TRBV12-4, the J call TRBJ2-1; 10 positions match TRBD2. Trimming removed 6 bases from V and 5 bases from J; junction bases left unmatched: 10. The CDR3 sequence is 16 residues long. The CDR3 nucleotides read TGTGCCAGCAGCTATAGCGGGAGGAGGTGGGACAATGAGCAGTTCTTC. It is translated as CASSYSGRRWDNEQFF.

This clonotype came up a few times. In DNA, the CDR3 is TGTGCCACCACAGGGGGCTTGGGCTCCTACGAGCAGTACTTC. It codes for CATTGGLGSYEQYF. The chain carries TRBV10-3 and TRBJ2-7; 9 bases map to TRBD1. Germline V CDR1 and CDR2: ENHRY, SYGVKD. J gave up 0 bases and V 10 bases, and 7 bases lay outside the gene matches. The CDR3 has 14 amino acids.

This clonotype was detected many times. The CDR3 here is CASSLAEFSTDTQYF. The CDR3 region has the DNA TGCGCCAGCAGCTTGGCCGAATTTAGCACAGATACGCAGTATTTT. The chain carries TRBV5-1 and TRBJ2-3; D not certain. Per the germline V gene, CDR1 is SGHRS and CDR2 is YFSETQ. V lost 0 bases to trimming and J lost 0 bases, with 8 bases between them. This CDR3 has 15 amino acids.

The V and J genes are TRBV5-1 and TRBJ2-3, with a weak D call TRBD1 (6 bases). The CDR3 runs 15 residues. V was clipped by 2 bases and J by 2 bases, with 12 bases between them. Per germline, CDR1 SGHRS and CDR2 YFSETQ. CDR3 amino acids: CASSFGRGPTDTQYF. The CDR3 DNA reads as TGCGCCAGCAGCTTTGGCAGGGGACCCACAGATACGCAGTATTTT.

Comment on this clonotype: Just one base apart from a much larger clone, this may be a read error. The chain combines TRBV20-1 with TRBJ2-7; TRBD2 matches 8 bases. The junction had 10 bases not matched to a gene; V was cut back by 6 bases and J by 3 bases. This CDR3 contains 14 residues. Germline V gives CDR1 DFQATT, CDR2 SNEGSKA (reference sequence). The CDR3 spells CSATWTSWSYEQYF. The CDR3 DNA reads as TGCAGTGCAACCTGGACTAGCTGGAGCTACGAGCAGTACTTC.

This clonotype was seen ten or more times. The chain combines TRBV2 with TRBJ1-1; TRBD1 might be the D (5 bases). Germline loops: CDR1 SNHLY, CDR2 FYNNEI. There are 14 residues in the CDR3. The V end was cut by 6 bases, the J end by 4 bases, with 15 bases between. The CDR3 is CASSGNRFGTEAFF. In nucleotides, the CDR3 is TGTGCCAGCAGCGGGAACAGGTTTGGCACTGAAGCTTTCTTT.

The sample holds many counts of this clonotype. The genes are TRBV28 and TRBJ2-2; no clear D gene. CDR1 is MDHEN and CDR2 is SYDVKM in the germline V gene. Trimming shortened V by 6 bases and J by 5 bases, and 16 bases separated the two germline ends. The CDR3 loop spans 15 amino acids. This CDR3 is CASSFGSLDTGELFF. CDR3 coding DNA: TGTGCCAGCAGCTTTGGCAGCCTTGATACCGGGGAGCTGTTTTTT.

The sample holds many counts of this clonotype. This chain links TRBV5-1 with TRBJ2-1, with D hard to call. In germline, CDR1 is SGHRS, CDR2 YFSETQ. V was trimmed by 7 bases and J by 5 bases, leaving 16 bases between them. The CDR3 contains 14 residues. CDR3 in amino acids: CASASDGRNNEQFF. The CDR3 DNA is TGCGCCAGCGCCTCAGACGGCCGGAACAATGAGCAGTTCTTC. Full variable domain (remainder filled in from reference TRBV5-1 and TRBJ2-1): KAGVTQTPRYLIKTRGQQVTLSCSPISGHRSVSWYQQTPGQGLQFLFEYFSETQRNKGNFPGRFSGRQFSNSRSEMNVSTLELGDSALYLCASASDGRNNEQFFGPGTRLTVL.

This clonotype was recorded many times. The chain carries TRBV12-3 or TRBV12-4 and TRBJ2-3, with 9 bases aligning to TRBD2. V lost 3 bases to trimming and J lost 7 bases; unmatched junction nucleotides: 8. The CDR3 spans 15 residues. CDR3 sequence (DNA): TGTGCCAGCAGTTTCGCGGGAGGGCGGAGGAATACGCAGTATTTT. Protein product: CASSFAGGRRNTQYF.

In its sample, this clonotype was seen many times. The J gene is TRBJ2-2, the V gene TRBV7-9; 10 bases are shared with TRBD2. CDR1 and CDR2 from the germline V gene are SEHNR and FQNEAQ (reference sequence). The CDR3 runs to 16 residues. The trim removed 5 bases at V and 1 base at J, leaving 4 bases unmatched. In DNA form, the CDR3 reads TGTGCCAGCAGCATTTGGACTAGCGGGAACACCGGGGAGCTGTTTTTT. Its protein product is CASSIWTSGNTGELFF.